The table lists the clone carrying this T cell receptor beta chain with a few counts. Antigen unknown. These data belong to a study of beta chain features in type 1 diabetes. Study-wide results and limits: The similarity of naive, central memory and Treg TCRB repertoires appeared greater among patients than among healthy donors. In all four CD4+ subsets, TCRB CDR3 length was significantly, moderately reduced in type 1 diabetes.

CD4+ cells of the naive, central memory, regulatory and stem cell-like memory types were sorted via CD45RO/CCR7/CD25/CD127/CD95/CD27. Over 95% purity was reached by all sorted populations. From germline, CDR1 is MNHNS and CDR2 SASEGT. V shed 5 bases and J 3 bases; nucleotides not matched to a gene: 5. CDR3 length: 15 amino acids. Of the isolated RNA, all was reverse transcribed, and so the sequenced material was expressed TCRB transcripts. TCRdb's table, derived via immunoSEQ multiplex PCR, lists solely in-frame clones and lacks some. The profile covers roughly 260,000 clones, with 11% appearing a single time and 0.017% taken by the ten largest.

This sequence originates from a man aged 25-40 years with type 1 diabetes. The chain carries TRBV6-1 and TRBJ2-2; 8 positions agree with TRBD1. Specimen: naive CD4+ T cells from blood. In DNA form, the CDR3 reads TGTGCCAGCAGTAGGACAGGGTGGGACACCGGGGAGCTGTTTTTT. Its translation: CASSRTGWDTGELFF.